The present TCR beta chain was sequenced within a study of beta chain features in type 1 diabetes. Every bit of the isolated RNA underwent reverse transcription, so sequencing read expressed TCRB transcripts. Assay used: immunoSEQ multiplex PCR; TCRdb lists only in-frame clones, some missing. Of about 160,000 clones listed, approximately 10% are singletons. This clone was observed a few times. Its cognate antigen is unknown. Broader study findings: TCRB CDR3 length was moderately but significantly reduced in all four CD4+ subsets of Type 1 diabetes patients.

Sequencing was done on a sample of central memory CD4+ T cells from blood. The sequence derives from a man younger than 45 with type 1 diabetes.

Here the CDR3 reads CASSPMTDQETQYF. CDR3 nucleotide sequence: TGCGCCAGCAGCCCAATGACAGACCAAGAGACCCAGTACTTC. The gene calls are TRBV5-1 and TRBJ2-5; the D gene is possibly TRBD1 (5 bases). The CDR3 spans 14 residues. The V end was cut by 4 bases, the J end by 0 bases, with 10 bases between. Germline V gene data show CDR1 as SGHRS and CDR2 as YFSETQ. Variable domain in full (rest from reference TRBV5-1 and TRBJ2-5): KAGVTQTPRYLIKTRGQQVTLSCSPISGHRSVSWYQQTPGQGLQFLFEYFSETQRNKGNFPGRFSGRQFSNSRSEMNVSTLELGDSALYLCASSPMTDQETQYFGPGTRLLVL.